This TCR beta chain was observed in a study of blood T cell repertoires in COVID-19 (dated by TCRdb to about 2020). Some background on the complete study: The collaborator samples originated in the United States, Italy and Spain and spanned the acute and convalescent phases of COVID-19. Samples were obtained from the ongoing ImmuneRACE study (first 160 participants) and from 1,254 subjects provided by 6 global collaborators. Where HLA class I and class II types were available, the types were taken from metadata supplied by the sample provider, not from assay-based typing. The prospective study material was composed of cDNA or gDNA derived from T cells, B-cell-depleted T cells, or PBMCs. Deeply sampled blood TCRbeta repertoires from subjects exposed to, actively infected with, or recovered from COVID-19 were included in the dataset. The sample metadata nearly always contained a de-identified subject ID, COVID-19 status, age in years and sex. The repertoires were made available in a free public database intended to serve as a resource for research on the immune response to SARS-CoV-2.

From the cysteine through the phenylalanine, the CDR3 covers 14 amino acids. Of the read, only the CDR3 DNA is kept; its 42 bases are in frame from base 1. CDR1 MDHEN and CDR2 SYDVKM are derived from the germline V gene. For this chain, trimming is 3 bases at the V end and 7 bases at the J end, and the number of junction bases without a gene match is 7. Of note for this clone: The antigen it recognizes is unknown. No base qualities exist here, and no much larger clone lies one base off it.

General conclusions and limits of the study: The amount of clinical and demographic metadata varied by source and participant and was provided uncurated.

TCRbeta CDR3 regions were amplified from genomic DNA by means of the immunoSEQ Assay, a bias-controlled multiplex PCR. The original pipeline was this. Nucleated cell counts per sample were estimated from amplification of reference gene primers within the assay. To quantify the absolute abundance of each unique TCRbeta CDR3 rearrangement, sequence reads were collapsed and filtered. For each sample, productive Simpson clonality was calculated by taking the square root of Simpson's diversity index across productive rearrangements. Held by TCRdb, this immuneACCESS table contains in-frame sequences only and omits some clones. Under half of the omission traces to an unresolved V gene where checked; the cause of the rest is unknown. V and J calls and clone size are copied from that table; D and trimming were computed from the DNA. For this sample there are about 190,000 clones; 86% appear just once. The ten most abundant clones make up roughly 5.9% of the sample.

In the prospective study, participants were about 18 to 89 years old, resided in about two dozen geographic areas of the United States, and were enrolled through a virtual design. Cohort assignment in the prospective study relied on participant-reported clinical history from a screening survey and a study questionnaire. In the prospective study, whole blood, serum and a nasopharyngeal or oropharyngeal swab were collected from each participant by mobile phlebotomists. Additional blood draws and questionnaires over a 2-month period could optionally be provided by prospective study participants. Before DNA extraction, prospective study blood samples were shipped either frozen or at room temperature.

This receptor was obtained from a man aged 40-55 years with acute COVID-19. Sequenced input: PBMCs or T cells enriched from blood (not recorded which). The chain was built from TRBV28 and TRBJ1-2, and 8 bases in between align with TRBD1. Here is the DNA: TGTGCCAGCAGTTTTGGGACAGGAAGTTCTGGCTACACCTTC. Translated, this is CASSFGTGSSGYTF.